One sample yielded the 5 T cell receptor beta chains listed below, sequenced in a study of human T cells and chemical hapten exposure. Time point meaning: patch test 2, 6 weeks after DPC sensitization. Treatment noted: therapeutic diphenylcyclopropenone sensitization with weekly scalp DPC. One entry per CDR3 protein results from TCRdb running MiXCR on the RACE reads. Of some 350,000 distinct CDR3 sequences in the sample, around 6% were seen once. Specimen: whole blood, collected in connection with sensitization to the hapten diphenylcyclopropenone (DPC). These receptors were obtained from a woman between 18 and 30 years old with alopecia areata. Some clones in this sample may be carry-over from other donors' samples.

In this sample, this clonotype turned up many times. This chain joins TRBV6-5 and TRBJ1-6, with a possible D match to TRBD1 (5 bases). The CDR3 length is 13 residues. Between the trimmed V and J ends, which lost 7 bases and 9 bases, there was a span of 13 bases. Germline V lookup: CDR1 MNHEY, CDR2 SVGAGI. The CDR3 is CASKRGFSSPLHF. In DNA, the CDR3 is TGTGCCAGCAAAAGGGGCTTTAGTTCACCCCTCCACTTT.

This clonotype was found many times. Its ends do not fully match the called genes, so a read error is possible. The rearrangement links TRBV12-3 or TRBV12-4 to TRBJ1-5, with D unresolved. This CDR3 is built from 15 residues. This CDR3 reads CASRLDVGGGQPQHF. The CDR3 DNA sequence: TGTGCCAGCAGATTAGACGTCGGCGGAGGGCAGCCCCAGCATTTT.

This clonotype was observed a handful of times. This sequence joins TRBV6-2 or TRBV6-3 and TRBJ1-2; no definite D call. The CDR3 is made up of 13 amino acids. The germline CDR1 and CDR2 sequences are MNHEY and SVGEGT. V lost 5 bases and J lost 7, with 14 bases in between. CDR3 in amino acids: CASSLDRGIGYTF. CDR3 nucleotides: TGTGCCAGCAGTCTGGACCGGGGAATTGGCTACACCTTC.

CDR3 in DNA: TGTGCCAGCAGTCCGACAGGGGTAGCAGATACGCAGTATTTT. This gives the protein CASSPTGVADTQYF. The rearrangement links TRBV6-5 to TRBJ2-3; 8 bases line up with TRBD1. Trimming cost V 5 bases and J 4 bases; bases outside gene matches: 5. CDR1 and CDR2 from the germline V gene are MNHEY and SVGAGI. The CDR3 contains 14 residues.

This clonotype has at least ten counts. The V gene is TRBV6-5, the J gene TRBJ2-7, with D perhaps TRBD1 (6 bases). This CDR3 region has 15 residues. CDR1 MNHEY and CDR2 SVGAGI come from the germline V gene. Trimming shortened V by 0 bases and J by 1 base, and 10 bases separated the two germline ends. The CDR3 bases are TGTGCCAGCAGTTACTCGGCCACAGGGTCCTACGAGCAGTACTTC. Its translation is CASSYSATGSYEQYF.